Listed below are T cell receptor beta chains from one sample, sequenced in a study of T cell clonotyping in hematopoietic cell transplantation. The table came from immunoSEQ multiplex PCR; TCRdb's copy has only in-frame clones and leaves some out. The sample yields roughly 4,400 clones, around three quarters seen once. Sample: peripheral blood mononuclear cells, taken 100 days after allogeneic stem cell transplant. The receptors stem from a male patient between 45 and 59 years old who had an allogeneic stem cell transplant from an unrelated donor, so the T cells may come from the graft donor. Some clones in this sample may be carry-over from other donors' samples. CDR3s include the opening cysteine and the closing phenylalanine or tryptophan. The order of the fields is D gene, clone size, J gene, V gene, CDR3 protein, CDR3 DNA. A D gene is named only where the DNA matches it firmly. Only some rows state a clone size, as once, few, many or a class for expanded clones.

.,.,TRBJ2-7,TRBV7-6,CASSYTAGTSYEQYF,TGTGCCAGCAGCTACACTGCCGGGACCTCCTACGAGCAGTACTTC
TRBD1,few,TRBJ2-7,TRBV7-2,CASSLVGQGIDEQYF,TGTGCCAGCAGCTTAGTGGGACAGGGTATCGACGAGCAGTACTTC
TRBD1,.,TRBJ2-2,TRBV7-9,CASSLGQGTRAGELFF,TGTGCCAGCAGCCTCGGACAGGGAACTCGAGCCGGGGAGCTGTTTTTT
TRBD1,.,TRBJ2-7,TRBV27,CASSPRTGDYEQYF,TGTGCCAGCAGTCCGCGGACAGGGGACTACGAGCAGTACTTC
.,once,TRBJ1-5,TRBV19,CASSIDSSNQPQHF,TGTGCCAGTAGTATAGACAGTAGCAATCAGCCCCAGCATTTT
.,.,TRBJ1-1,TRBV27,CASSLLRGTEAFF,TGTGCCAGCAGTTTATTAAGGGGCACTGAAGCTTTCTTT
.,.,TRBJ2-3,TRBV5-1,CASRDTDTQYF,TGCGCCAGCAGGGACACAGATACGCAGTATTTT
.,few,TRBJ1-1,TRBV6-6,CASSYGPDLEAFF,TGTGCCAGCAGTTACGGACCAGACCTTGAAGCTTTCTTT
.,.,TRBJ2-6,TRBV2,CASKLSASGANVLTF,TGTGCCAGCAAGTTGTCAGCCTCTGGGGCCAACGTCCTGACTTTC
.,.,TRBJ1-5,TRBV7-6,CASSLESYSNQPQHF,TGTGCCAGCAGCTTAGAATCCTATAGCAATCAGCCCCAGCATTTT
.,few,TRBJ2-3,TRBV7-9,CASSLEEGPVPDTQYF,TGTGCCAGCAGCTTAGAGGAGGGTCCTGTACCAGATACGCAGTATTTT
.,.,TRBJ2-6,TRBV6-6,CASKGGMGGANVLTF,TGTGCCAGCAAGGGGGGAATGGGAGGGGCCAACGTCCTGACTTTC
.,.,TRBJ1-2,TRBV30,CAARGGAGIIYGYTF,TGTGCCGCAAGAGGGGGGGCAGGAATAATCTATGGCTACACCTTC
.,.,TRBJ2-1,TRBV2,CASSVFPHRFF,TGTGCCAGCAGTGTGTTCCCTCATAGGTTCTTC
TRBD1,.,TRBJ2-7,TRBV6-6,CASSQRTGFSYEQYF,TGTGCCAGCAGTCAGAGGACAGGGTTCTCCTACGAGCAGTACTTC
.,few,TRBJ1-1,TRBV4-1,CASSQEALLTEAFF,TGCGCCAGCAGCCAAGAGGCATTACTTACTGAAGCTTTCTTT
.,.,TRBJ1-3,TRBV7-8,CASSLRAGSSGNTIYF,TGTGCCAGCAGCTTAAGGGCCGGGAGCTCTGGAAACACCATATATTTT
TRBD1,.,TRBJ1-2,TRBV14,CASSPGQSYGYTF,TGTGCCAGCAGCCCGGGACAGTCCTATGGCTACACCTTC
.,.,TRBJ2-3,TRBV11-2,CASSPVGADTQYF,TGTGCCAGCAGCCCAGTCGGCGCAGATACGCAGTATTTT
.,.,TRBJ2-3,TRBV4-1,CASSQVGYSTDTQYF,TGCGCCAGCAGCCAAGTGGGATACAGTACAGATACGCAGTATTTT
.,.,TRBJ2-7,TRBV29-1,CSVVGQYEQYF,TGCAGCGTTGTCGGACAGTACGAGCAGTACTTC
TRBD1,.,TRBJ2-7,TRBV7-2,CASSQGQVPTYEQYF,TGTGCCAGCAGCCAAGGACAGGTCCCAACCTACGAGCAGTACTTC
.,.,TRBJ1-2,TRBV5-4,CASSYREGDYGYTF,TGTGCCAGCAGCTACCGGGAGGGGGACTATGGCTACACCTTC
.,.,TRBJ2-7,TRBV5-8,CASSLPPYEQYF,TGTGCCAGCAGCTTGCCCCCCTACGAGCAGTACTTC
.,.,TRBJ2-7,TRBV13,CASSLMVGSYEQYF,TGTGCCAGCAGCTTAATGGTGGGGTCCTACGAGCAGTACTTC
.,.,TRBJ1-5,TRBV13,CASSLYLGSGNQPQHF,TGTGCCAGCAGCTTATATCTGGGGAGCGGCAATCAGCCCCAGCATTTT
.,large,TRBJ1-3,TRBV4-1,CASSRSRGAGNTIYF,TGCGCCAGCAGCCGTTCCAGGGGCGCGGGAAACACCATATATTTT
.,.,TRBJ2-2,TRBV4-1,CASSQVLTGELFF,TGCGCCAGCAGCCAAGTGCTGACCGGGGAGCTGTTTTTT
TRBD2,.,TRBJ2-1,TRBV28,CASSPRGLAGYNEQFF,TGTGCCAGCAGTCCCCGAGGACTAGCGGGCTACAATGAGCAGTTCTTC
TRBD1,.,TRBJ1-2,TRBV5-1,CASSPADRGRRYGYTF,TGCGCCAGCAGCCCGGCGGACAGGGGGCGTCGCTATGGCTACACCTTC
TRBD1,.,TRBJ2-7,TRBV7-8,CASSRIGQGTYEQYF,TGTGCCAGCAGTCGAATAGGACAGGGGACTTACGAGCAGTACTTC
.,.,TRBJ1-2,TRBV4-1,CASSPWDTANYGYTF,TGCGCCAGCAGCCCCTGGGACACGGCTAACTATGGCTACACCTTC
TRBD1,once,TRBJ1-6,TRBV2,CASRVQGGRNSPLHF,TGTGCCAGCAGAGTCCAGGGGGGACGAAATTCACCCCTCCACTTT
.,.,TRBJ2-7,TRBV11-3,CASSPGPNYEQYF,TGTGCCAGCAGCCCTGGACCGAACTACGAGCAGTACTTC
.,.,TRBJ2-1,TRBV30,CAWTLVNEQFF,TGTGCCTGGACCCTAGTCAATGAGCAGTTCTTC
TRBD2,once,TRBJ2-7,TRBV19,CASSIKLTSGTSSYEQYF,TGTGCCAGTAGTATTAAACTCACTAGCGGAACAAGCTCCTACGAGCAGTACTTC
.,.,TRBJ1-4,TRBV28,CASSGGGTTNEKLFF,TGTGCCAGCTCTGGCGGGGGAACGACTAATGAAAAACTGTTTTTT
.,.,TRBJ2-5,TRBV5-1,CASSLGGGLQETQYF,TGCGCCAGCAGCTTGGGCGGGGGCCTCCAAGAGACCCAGTACTTC
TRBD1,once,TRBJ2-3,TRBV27,CASSLFQGASTDTQYF,TGTGCCAGCAGTTTATTTCAGGGGGCGAGCACAGATACGCAGTATTTT
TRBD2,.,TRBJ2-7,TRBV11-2,CASSFALLAGGYYEQYF,TGTGCCAGCAGCTTCGCCTTACTAGCGGGGGGATACTACGAGCAGTACTTC
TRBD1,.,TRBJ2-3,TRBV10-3,CATALGQGGDTQYF,TGTGCCACAGCCCTGGGACAGGGCGGAGATACGCAGTATTTT
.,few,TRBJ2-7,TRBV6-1,CASSPAGQSYEQYF,TGTGCCAGCAGTCCCGCGGGACAAAGCTACGAGCAGTACTTC
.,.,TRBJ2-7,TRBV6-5,CASRGSYEQYF,TGTGCCAGCAGGGGCTCCTACGAGCAGTACTTC
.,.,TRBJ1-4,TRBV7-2,CASSLVGRGEKLFF,TGTGCCAGCAGCTTAGTAGGGAGGGGAGAAAAACTGTTTTTT
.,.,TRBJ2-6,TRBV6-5,CASSYSGANVLTF,TGTGCCAGCAGTTACTCTGGGGCCAACGTCCTGACTTTC
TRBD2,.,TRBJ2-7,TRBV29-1,CSVGAGEHGEQYF,TGCAGCGTTGGAGCGGGAGAACATGGGGAGCAGTACTTC